This entry is about one T cell receptor beta chain. This sample is drawn from a study of blood T cell repertoires in COVID-19. Study as a whole: COVID-19 samples collected from the United States, Italy and Spain covered acute and convalescent phases. PBMCs, B-cell-depleted T cells, or T cells were the source of the cDNA or gDNA that made up the material.

In the original analysis: Estimated nucleated cell counts came from reference gene primer amplification. This table comes from immunoSEQ multiplex PCR, and its TCRdb copy is limited to in-frame clones, with some not included. Clone size and the V and J calls come from that table; the DNA yielded D and trimming. The table shows around 95,000 clones, with more than 75% occurring only once. Trimming pared 3 bases from V and 1 base from J, leaving 7 bases between. The CDR3 sequence is 13 residues long. Germline values: CDR1 LNHDA, CDR2 SQIVND (reference sequence). The specimen sequenced was peripheral blood. The source of this sequence is a human donor in a cohort sampled during active COVID-19. The gene calls are TRBV19 and TRBJ2-7, with a possible D match to TRBD2 (6 bases). This CDR3 is CASSIGGSYEQYF. CDR3 nucleotides: TGTGCCAGTAGTATCGGGGGTTCCTACGAGCAGTACTTC.